The T cell receptor beta chain under discussion was sequenced for a study of T cell changes during pregnancy in multiple sclerosis. Method: immunoSEQ multiplex PCR; TCRdb's copy keeps in-frame clones and lacks some. Of roughly 70,000 clones in the sample, 90% were seen once. This clone was counted a single time. This clonotype originated in a female donor with multiple sclerosis, enrolled in a pregnancy study. The sample was peripheral blood, taken in the third trimester of pregnancy.

CDR3 in amino acids: CASSVGSGHIYEQYF. The DNA of the CDR3 is TGTGCCAGCAGCGTAGGGTCTGGACACATCTACGAGCAGTACTTC. The V gene is TRBV9, the J gene TRBJ2-7; D perhaps matches TRBD1 (5 bases). CDR3 size: 15 residues. The germline V gene encodes CDR1 SGDLS and CDR2 YYNGEE. With 0 bases removed from V and 3 bases from J, the gap between germline ends came to 13 bases.